One TCR beta chain is described in this entry. Its target is unknown. The authors ran a second PCR of 7 to 11 cycles using a sample-barcoded 5' primer and a J-beta primer mix. MiXCR was run by TCRdb on the 5' RACE reads, yielding one entry per CDR3 protein. The table lists roughly 1.9 million distinct CDR3 sequences, about two fifths of them singletons, with under 30% in the top ten. These data belong to a study of blood T cells in healthy people across ages. Overall study findings and caveats: Roughly linearly, TCR beta diversity per million T cells fell as age increased. In long-lived donors, naive CD4+ cell counts and diversity exceeded those of aged donors.

A minimum of 5 micrograms of total RNA was extracted per sample. Sequenced material: blood. This receptor was identified in a human donor in good health.

CDR3 protein: CATAGTGNGYTF. The CDR3 DNA sequence: TGTGCCACCGCAGGGACAGGAAATGGCTACACCTTC. The chain is built from TRBV15 and TRBJ1-2; 8 bases match TRBD1. With 8 bases clipped from V and 6 bases from J, the junction kept 5 bases outside the gene matches. CDR3 length: 12 residues. The germline gives CDR1 LNHNV, CDR2 YYDKDF (reference sequence).